This entry concerns a single TCR beta chain. Additional DNA sequences in this sample encode the identical CDR3. The record originates from a study of blood T cell repertoires in COVID-19. As for the study in general: Italy, Spain and the United States were the sources of the convalescent and acute COVID-19 samples. PBMCs, B-cell-depleted T cells, or T cells provided the cDNA or gDNA that made up the material.

Seattle participants joined during active infection and were tracked over time. This CDR3 region has 12 residues. The V and J ends lost 4 bases and 7 bases respectively, with 8 bases between them. Germline V gives CDR1 SGDLS, CDR2 YYNGEE. In the original analysis: Researchers report that nucleated cell counts were estimated from reference gene primer amplification. Method: immunoSEQ multiplex PCR; TCRdb's copy keeps in-frame clones and lacks some. That table supplies the V and J calls and clone size; D and trimming were determined from the DNA. The table lists 95,000 or so clones, around 81% of them singletons.

Sequenced sample: peripheral blood. This TCR was recovered from a man older than 75 with COVID-19, enrolled during active disease. The J gene is TRBJ2-2, the V gene TRBV9; a possible D gene is TRBD2 (5 bases). CDR3 residues: CASSPRGGELFF. CDR3 in DNA: TGTGCCAGCAGCCCCCGGGGCGGGGAGCTGTTTTTT. Drawing the rest from reference TRBV9 and TRBJ2-2, the complete variable domain is DSGVTQTPKHLITATGQRVTLRCSPRSGDLSVYWYQQSLDQGLQFLIQYYNGEERAKGNILERFSAQQFPDLHSELNLSSLELGDSALYFCASSPRGGELFFGEGSRLTVL.